Sequencing of this T cell receptor beta chain was carried out in a study of blood T cells in healthy people across ages. General study findings and limits: Per million T cells, TCR beta diversity dropped roughly linearly as age increased. It was the long-lived donors that had more naive CD4+ cells and higher diversity than aged donors.

The CDR3 is 15 amino acids. Germline lookup yields CDR1 MNHNY and CDR2 SVGAGI (reference sequence). Trimming removed 6 bases from V and 6 bases from J; junction bases left unmatched: 13. As for this clonotype: Its antigen is unidentified.

The second PCR ran about 6 to 11 cycles with a sample-barcoded 5' primer and J-beta primers. Every single cDNA molecule received a tag from a template-switch adaptor with 12 random nucleotides. In TCRdb, the 5' RACE reads were re-called with MiXCR into one record per CDR3 protein. The data contain over 950,000 distinct CDR3 sequences, 30% to 40% of them singletons. The V call is TRBV6-6, the J call TRBJ2-5, with TRBD1 matching 7 bases. Sequencing was done on a sample of blood. The TCR was taken from a man aged 18 to 29 in good health. CDR3 in DNA: TGTGCCAGCAGCTTCACAGGGGACGAGGTCAAGACCCAGTACTTC. Translation gives CASSFTGDEVKTQYF.